This T cell receptor (beta chain) was retrieved from a study of T cells in Graves' hyperthyroidism and ophthalmopathy. Germline V gives CDR1 MDHEN, CDR2 SYDVKM. V lost 5 bases and J lost 9, with 14 bases in between. The length of the CDR3 is 13 residues. TCR beta CDR3 region amplification was performed from RNA transcripts. A set of HTBI primers served as the primers for a first-round RT-PCR of the TCR CDR3. TCRdb re-derived calls from the multiplex PCR reads in MiXCR, one entry per CDR3 protein. Of some 720,000 distinct CDR3 sequences listed, about 17% were seen once; the top ten hold approximately 8.4%. An absence of ophthalmopathy progression within 18 months meant stable Graves' hyperthyroidism.

The specimen was blood. This TCR derives from a man aged 18 to 30 with Graves' hyperthyroidism. The chain carries TRBV28 and TRBJ2-1; D unresolved. The CDR3 region is CASSRPFTVEQFF. The CDR3 bases are TGTGCCAGCAGTCGACCCTTTACGGTTGAGCAGTTCTTC.